Sequencing of this TCR beta chain was carried out in a study of blood T cell repertoires in COVID-19. Study information: The United States, Italy and Spain supplied acute and convalescent COVID-19 samples. The cDNA or gDNA used as material had been derived from T cells, B-cell-depleted T cells, or PBMCs.

Looked up from germline, CDR1 is MNHEY and CDR2 is SVGAGI. Trimming took 7 bases from V and 0 from J; bases not matched to a gene: 4. The CDR3 loop spans 15 amino acids. Assay used: immunoSEQ multiplex PCR; TCRdb lists only in-frame clones, some missing. In the table there are some 490,000 clones, approximately 83% of which are singletons. The material sequenced was peripheral blood. This sequence was found in a human donor in a cohort sampled during active COVID-19. The chain couples TRBV6-5 to TRBJ2-2; 8 bases map to TRBD1. The CDR3 reads CASNRDRPNTGELFF. The CDR3 DNA follows: TGTGCCAGCAACAGGGACAGGCCGAACACCGGGGAGCTGTTTTTT.